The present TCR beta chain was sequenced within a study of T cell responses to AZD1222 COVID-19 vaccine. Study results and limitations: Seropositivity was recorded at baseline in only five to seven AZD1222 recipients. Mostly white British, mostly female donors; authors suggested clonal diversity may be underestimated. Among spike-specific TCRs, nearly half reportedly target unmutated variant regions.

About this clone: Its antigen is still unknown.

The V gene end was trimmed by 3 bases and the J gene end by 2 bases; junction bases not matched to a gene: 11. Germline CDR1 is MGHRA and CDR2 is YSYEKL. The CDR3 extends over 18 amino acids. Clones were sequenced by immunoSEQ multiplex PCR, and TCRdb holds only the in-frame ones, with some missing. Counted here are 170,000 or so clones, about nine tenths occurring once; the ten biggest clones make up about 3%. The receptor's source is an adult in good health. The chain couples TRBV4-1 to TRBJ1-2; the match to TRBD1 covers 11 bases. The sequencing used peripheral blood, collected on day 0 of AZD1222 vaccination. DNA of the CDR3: TGCGCCAGCAGCCATAACGGATTCCGGGACAGGGGGAACTATGGCTACACCTTC. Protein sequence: CASSHNGFRDRGNYGYTF.